The rows below give T cell receptor beta chains drawn from one sample of a study of T cells expressing NK-cell markers. TCRdb reprocessed the 5' RACE reads, keeping one entry per CDR3 protein, no DNA. The sample includes 500,000 to 700,000 distinct CDR3 sequences. The source material was blood T cells: a sorted CD56 or NKG2C T cell subset, CD4+ or CD8+ T cells, or bulk PBMC T cells (not recorded which). The receptor set was obtained from a man younger than 35 in good health. CDR3s include the opening cysteine and the closing phenylalanine or tryptophan.

TRBV25-1	TRBJ2-1	CASSRTSGNNEQFF
TRBV28	TRBJ2-4	CASSPVRGRKNIQYF
TRBV12-3/TRBV12-4	TRBJ2-5	CASSPTSGVTQYF
TRBV6-1	TRBJ2-1	CASSTIAGVGNEQFF
TRBV29-1	TRBJ2-3	CSVVNLAGDLYTQYF
TRBV5-1	TRBJ2-3	CASSLEVSRGPSTDTQYF
TRBV5-6	TRBJ2-1	CASSIADIYNEQFF
TRBV30	TRBJ2-5	CAWSPAPARQETQYF
TRBV2	TRBJ2-2	CASSERRQGEGGELFF
TRBV20-1	TRBJ2-1	CSVILAGAQNEQFF
TRBV6-1	TRBJ2-3	CASSLRRGLRHTDTQYF
TRBV29-1	TRBJ1-5	CSAQQGLNQPQHF
TRBV5-1	TRBJ2-5	CASSLLRGETQYF
TRBV11-2	TRBJ2-1	CASSFPREGLNEQFF
TRBV5-6	TRBJ1-3	CASRGSGNTIYF
TRBV7-9	TRBJ2-3	CASSPASGRASDTQYF
TRBV10-2	TRBJ2-2	CASSGTGSTGELFF
TRBV20-1	TRBJ1-5	CSANPVQGGRPQHF
TRBV20-1	TRBJ2-3	CSARGAGLAGGGGDTQYF
TRBV6-2/TRBV6-3	TRBJ2-7	CASRQLVPSYEQYF
TRBV12-3/TRBV12-4	TRBJ1-1	CASSLDRGRGENTEAFF
TRBV7-2	TRBJ2-7	CASSFGPLRGTKYEQYF
TRBV30	TRBJ2-3	CAWSVLRLSTDTQYF
TRBV7-9	TRBJ1-6	CASSLAPPYNSPLHF
TRBV5-6	TRBJ2-1	CASSFRTGTGFSYNEQFF
TRBV4-1	TRBJ1-2	CASGREVSGYGYTF
TRBV6-5	TRBJ2-1	CASSYSRAGEQFF
TRBV4-1	TRBJ2-1	CASSQELNEQFF
TRBV30	TRBJ1-6	CAWMHHNSPLHF
TRBV10-3	TRBJ2-1	CAISESGRANYEQFF
TRBV7-9	TRBJ1-5	CASSKRGQGQHF
TRBV7-3	TRBJ2-2	CASSSTGVGTGELFF
TRBV27	TRBJ2-7	CASSLSDGGYEQYF
TRBV6-2/TRBV6-3	TRBJ2-1	CASGSVSSGSYNEQFF
TRBV12-3/TRBV12-4	TRBJ2-1	CASSTGTGRLNEQFF
TRBV9	TRBJ1-2	CASSVGGQGESGYTF
TRBV5-4	TRBJ2-5	CASSLRYSQDYQETQYF
TRBV19	TRBJ2-2	CASSIRVGNTGELFF
TRBV10-3	TRBJ1-3	CAIKAEANGNTIYF
TRBV28	TRBJ1-2	CASSTRTDPTNYGYTF
TRBV5-1	TRBJ2-3	CASSLRGDSSTDTQYF
TRBV12-3/TRBV12-4	TRBJ1-1	CASSFKDTSPEAFF
TRBV4-2	TRBJ2-1	CASSQGRGAGGSNEQFF
TRBV20-1	TRBJ2-1	CSARTGGGYNEQFF
TRBV7-9	TRBJ2-5	CASSLYTGGSETQYF
TRBV28	TRBJ1-5	CATVDLLFNQPQHF
TRBV6-4	TRBJ2-3	CASSDSTVAGGTDTQYF
TRBV12-3/TRBV12-4	TRBJ2-5	CASSLTDRQETQYF
TRBV7-2	TRBJ1-2	CASSVDRGRDGYTF
TRBV27	TRBJ2-7	CASSLRWGARDEQYF